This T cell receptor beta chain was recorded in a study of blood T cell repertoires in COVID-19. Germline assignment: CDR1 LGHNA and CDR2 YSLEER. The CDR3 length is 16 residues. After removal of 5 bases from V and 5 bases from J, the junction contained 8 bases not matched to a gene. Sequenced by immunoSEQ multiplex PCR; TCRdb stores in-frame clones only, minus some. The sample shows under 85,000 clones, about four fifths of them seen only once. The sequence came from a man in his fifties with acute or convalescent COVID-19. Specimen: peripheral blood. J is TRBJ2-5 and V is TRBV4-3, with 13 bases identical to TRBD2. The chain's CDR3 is CASSYRLAGGEETQYF. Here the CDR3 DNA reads TGCGCCAGCAGCTATAGACTAGCGGGGGGTGAGGAGACCCAGTACTTC.